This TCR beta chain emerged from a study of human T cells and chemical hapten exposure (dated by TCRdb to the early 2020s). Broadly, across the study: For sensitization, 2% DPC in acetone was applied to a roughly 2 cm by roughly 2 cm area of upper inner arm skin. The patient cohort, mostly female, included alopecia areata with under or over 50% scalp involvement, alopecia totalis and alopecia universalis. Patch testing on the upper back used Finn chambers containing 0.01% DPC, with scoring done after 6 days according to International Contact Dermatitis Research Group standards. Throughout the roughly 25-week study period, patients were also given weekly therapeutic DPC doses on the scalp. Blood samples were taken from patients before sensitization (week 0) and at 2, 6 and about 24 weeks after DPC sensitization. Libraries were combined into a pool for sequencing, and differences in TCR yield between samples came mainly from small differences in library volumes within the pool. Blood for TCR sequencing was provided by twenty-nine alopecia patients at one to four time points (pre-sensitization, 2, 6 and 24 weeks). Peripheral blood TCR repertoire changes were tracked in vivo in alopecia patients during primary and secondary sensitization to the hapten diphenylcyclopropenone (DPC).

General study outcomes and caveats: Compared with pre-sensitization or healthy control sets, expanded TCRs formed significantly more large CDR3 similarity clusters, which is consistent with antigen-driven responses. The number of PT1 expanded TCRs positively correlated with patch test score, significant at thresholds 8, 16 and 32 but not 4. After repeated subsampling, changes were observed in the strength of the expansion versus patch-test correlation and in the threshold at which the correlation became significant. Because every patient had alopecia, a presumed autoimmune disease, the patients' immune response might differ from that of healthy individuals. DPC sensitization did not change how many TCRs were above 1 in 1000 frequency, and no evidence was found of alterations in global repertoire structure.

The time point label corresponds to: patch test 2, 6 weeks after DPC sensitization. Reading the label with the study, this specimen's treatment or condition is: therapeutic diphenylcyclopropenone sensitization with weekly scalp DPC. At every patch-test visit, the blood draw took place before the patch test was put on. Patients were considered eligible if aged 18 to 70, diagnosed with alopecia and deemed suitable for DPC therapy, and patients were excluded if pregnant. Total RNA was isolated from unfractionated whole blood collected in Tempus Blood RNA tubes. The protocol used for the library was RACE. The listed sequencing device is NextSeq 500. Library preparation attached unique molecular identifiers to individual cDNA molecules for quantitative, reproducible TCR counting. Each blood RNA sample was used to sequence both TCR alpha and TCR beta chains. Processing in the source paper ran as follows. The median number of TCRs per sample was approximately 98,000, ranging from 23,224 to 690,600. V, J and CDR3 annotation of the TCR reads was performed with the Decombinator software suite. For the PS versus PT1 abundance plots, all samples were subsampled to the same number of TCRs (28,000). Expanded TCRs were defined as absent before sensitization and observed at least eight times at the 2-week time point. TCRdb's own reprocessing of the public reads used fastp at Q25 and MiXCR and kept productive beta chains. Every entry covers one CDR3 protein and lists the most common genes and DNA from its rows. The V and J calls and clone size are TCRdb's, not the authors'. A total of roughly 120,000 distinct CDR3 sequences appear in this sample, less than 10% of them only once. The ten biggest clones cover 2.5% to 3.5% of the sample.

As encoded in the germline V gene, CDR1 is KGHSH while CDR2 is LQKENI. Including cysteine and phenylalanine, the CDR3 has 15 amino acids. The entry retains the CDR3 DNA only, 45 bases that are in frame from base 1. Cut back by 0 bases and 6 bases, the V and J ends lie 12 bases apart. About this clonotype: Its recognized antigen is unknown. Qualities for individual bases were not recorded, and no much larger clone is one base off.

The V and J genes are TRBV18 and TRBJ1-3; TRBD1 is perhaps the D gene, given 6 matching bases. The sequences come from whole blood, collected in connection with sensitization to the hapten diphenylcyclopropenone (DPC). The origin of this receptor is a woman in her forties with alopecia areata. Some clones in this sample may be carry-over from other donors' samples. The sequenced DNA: TGTGCCAGCTCACCACCCCGGACAGCTGAAAACACCATATATTTT. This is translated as CASSPPRTAENTIYF.